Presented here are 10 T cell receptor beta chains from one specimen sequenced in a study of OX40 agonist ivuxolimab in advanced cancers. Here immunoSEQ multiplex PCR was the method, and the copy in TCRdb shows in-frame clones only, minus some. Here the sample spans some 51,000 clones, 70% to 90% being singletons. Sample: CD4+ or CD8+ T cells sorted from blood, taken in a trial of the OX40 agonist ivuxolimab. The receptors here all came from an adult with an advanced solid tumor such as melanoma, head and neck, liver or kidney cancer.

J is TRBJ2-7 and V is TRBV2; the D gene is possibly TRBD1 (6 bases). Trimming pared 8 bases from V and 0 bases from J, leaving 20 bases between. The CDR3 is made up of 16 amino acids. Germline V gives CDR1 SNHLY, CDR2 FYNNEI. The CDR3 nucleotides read TGTGCCAGCTCCACGGAAACCGGGACATTCTCCTACGAGCAGTACTTC. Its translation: CASSTETGTFSYEQYF. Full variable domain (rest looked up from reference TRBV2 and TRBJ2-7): EPEVTQTPSHQVTQMGQEVILRCVPISNHLYFYWYRQILGQKVEFLVSFYNNEISEKSEIFDDQFSVERPDGSNFTLKIRSTKLEDSAMYFCASSTETGTFSYEQYFGPGTRLTVT.

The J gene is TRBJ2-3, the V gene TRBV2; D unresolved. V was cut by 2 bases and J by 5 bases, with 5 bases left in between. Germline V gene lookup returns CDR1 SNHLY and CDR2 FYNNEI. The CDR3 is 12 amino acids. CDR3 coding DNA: TGTGCCAGCAGTGAACACGGAGATACGCAGTATTTT. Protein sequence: CASSEHGDTQYF. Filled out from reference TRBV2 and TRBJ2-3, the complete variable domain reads EPEVTQTPSHQVTQMGQEVILRCVPISNHLYFYWYRQILGQKVEFLVSFYNNEISEKSEIFDDQFSVERPDGSNFTLKIRSTKLEDSAMYFCASSEHGDTQYFGPGTRLTVL.

The CDR3 sequence is CASKQGTTYEQYF. DNA of the CDR3: TGTGCCAGTAAACAGGGCACGACCTACGAGCAGTACTTC. The chain recombines TRBV19 with TRBJ2-7; tentative D call: TRBD1 (6 bases). This CDR3 is 13 amino acids long. V was shortened by 7 bases and J by 2 bases, with 12 bases between the two germline ends. Germline loops: CDR1 LNHDA, CDR2 SQIVND (reference sequence).

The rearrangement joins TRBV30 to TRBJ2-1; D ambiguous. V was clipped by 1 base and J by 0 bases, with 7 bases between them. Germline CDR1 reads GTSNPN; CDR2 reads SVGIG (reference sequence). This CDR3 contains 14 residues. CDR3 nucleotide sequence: TGTGCCTGGAGTGCCAGGAGCTCCTACAATGAGCAGTTCTTC. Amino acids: CAWSARSSYNEQFF.

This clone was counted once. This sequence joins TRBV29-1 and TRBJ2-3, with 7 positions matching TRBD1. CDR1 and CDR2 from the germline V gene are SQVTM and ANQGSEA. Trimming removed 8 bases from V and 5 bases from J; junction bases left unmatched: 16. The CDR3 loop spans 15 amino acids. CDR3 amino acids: CSFGAGTEEIDTQYF. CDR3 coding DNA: TGCAGCTTCGGAGCCGGGACAGAGGAAATAGATACGCAGTATTTT.

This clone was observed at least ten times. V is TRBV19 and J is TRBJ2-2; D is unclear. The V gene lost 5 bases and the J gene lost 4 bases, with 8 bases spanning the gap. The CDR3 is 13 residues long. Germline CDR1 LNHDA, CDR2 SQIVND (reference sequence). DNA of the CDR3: TGTGCCAGTAGTTGGCAGATCACCGGGGAGCTGTTTTTT. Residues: CASSWQITGELFF.

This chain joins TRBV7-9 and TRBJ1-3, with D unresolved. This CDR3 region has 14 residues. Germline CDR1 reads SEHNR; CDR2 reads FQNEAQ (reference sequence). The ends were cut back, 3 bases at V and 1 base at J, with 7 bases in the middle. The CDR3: CASSFPGSGNTIYF. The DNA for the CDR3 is TGTGCCAGCAGCTTCCCCGGGTCTGGAAACACCATATATTTT. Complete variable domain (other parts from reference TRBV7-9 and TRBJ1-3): DTGVSQNPRHKITKRGQNVTFRCDPISEHNRLYWYRQTLGQGPEFLTYFQNEAQLEKSRLLSDRFSAERPKGSFSTLEIQRTEQGDSAMYLCASSFPGSGNTIYFGEGSWLTVV.

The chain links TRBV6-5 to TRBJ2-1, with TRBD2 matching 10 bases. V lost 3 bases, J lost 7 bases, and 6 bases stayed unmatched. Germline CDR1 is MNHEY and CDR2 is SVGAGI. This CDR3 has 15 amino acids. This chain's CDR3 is CASSYLSGGANEQFF. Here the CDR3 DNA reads TGTGCCAGCAGTTATTTAAGCGGGGGGGCGAATGAGCAGTTCTTC.

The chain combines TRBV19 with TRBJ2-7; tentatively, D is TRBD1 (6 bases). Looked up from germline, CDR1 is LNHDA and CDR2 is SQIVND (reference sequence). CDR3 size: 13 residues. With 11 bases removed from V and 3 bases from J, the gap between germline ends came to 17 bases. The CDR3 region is CASSWDKHYEQYF. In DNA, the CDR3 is TGTGCCTCATCGTGGGACAAGCACTACGAGCAGTACTTC.

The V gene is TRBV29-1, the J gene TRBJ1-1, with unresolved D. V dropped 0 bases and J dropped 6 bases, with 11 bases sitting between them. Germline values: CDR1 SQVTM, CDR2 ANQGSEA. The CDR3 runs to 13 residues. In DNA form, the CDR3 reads TGCAGCGTTGAAGATCTGCGGGCGGCTGAAGCTTTCTTT. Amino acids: CSVEDLRAAEAFF.